Detailed here is one T cell receptor beta chain. It lacks a known antigen. No base-level quality is on record; no much larger clone is a single base apart. This sample was taken from a study of PD-1 blockade in classical Hodgkin lymphoma (dated by TCRdb to about 2020). For context, the study as a whole: Nivolumab dosing was 3 mg/kg intravenously every 2 weeks, continuing until either disease progression or unacceptable toxicity. To define a peripheral blood immune signature of response to PD-1 blockade in classical Hodgkin lymphoma, the study combined TCR beta sequencing with CyTOF.

What the authors observed across the whole study: Baseline TCR diversity was reported to be lower in newly diagnosed patients than in healthy donors, and even lower in relapsed/refractory patients. The study was restricted to a single clinical trial cohort, and the causes of repertoire differences, possibly disease activity or prior therapy, were left undefined. A significant rise by C4D1 was seen in CD4+ but not CD8+ TCR diversity (p=0.0027 vs p=0.16), with the rise being most apparent in complete responders (p=0.02). Lower diversity was seen in patients whose nivolumab began less than 1 year after ASCT, and these patients were left out of later analyses so that immune reconstitution would not confound the results. Baseline diversity similar to that of newly diagnosed patients was observed in trial patients achieving complete response, whereas significantly lower diversity was observed in partial responders and progressors.

What this sample's time point label stands for: cycle 2 day 1 (C2D1) of nivolumab. All trial patients had relapsed after autologous stem cell transplantation, with cohorts A, B and C differing in prior brentuximab vedotin exposure. The trial cohort was composed of 56 patients with relapsed/refractory classical Hodgkin lymphoma, for whom complete response, partial response or progressive disease was recorded as best overall response. In the multi-cohort phase II CheckMate 205 trial, trial patients received single-agent nivolumab. Best overall response was determined by an independent review committee according to the 2007 International Working Group response criteria. Trial PBMCs were collected immediately before nivolumab initiation (C1D1) and during therapy at cycle 2 day 1 and cycle 4 day 1. Peripheral blood was collected in 8 mL Vacutainer Cell Preparation Tubes, from which PBMCs were isolated by centrifugation and then cryopreserved.

The Qiagen DNeasy kit was used to extract genomic DNA from unsorted PBMCs and from the negatively selected CD4+ and CD8+ fractions. Using primers that anneal to V and J segments, immunoSEQ multiplex PCR amplified the TCR beta CDR3 regions. A synthetic immune receptor repertoire was used to minimize amplification bias, and any remaining bias was removed computationally after sequencing. In the source study's methods: Custom Python scripts were used to quantify repertoire diversity as the Shannon entropy index. Unsorted, CD4+ and CD8+ repertoires were examined separately, except in combined analyses, for which CD4+ and CD8+ sequences were merged in silico. Clonal expansion was defined as at least a 2-fold frequency increase after treatment relative to C1D1, with a pseudocount of 0.5 for undetected baseline clones. Clones with 0 or 1 copy at C1D1 were classified as singleton clones, and clones with 2 or more copies were classified as non-singleton clones. Clones expanded in unsorted samples were assigned a CD4+, CD8+ or unknown annotation through matching of protein sequences in sorted samples from the same patient. Wilcoxon tests on paired samples were used to test changes in diversity from C1D1 to C4D1. TCRdb limited this immuneACCESS table to in-frame rearrangements with V and J called. A share of clones is missing; checked studies link under half to unresolved V genes, and the rest is unexplained. V, J and clone size are taken as reported in that table, and D and trimming were inferred from the DNA itself. The sample contains about 150,000 clones, under 85% of them found a single time. 7.5% to 9.5% of the sample goes to the ten largest clones.

CDR1 GTSNPN and CDR2 SVGIG were looked up in the germline V gene (reference sequence). Unmatched junction bases come to 10, with V trimmed by 3 bases and J by 5 bases. Its CDR3 holds 15 amino acids, cysteine through phenylalanine. The sequence is cut down to CDR3 DNA, 45 bases in frame from base 1. This receptor was taken from a human donor with classical Hodgkin lymphoma. Sample: peripheral blood mononuclear cells (PBMCs), taken before the second cycle of nivolumab. This chain joins TRBV30 to TRBJ1-1, and TRBD1 matches 9 of the central bases. Read as DNA, the sequence is TGTGCCTGGAGAAGGGACAGGGCAAAACGGACTGAAGCTTTCTTT. It specifies CAWRRDRAKRTEAFF.